This T cell receptor (beta chain) emerged from a study of cytomegalovirus exposure and HLA in healthy donors (dated 2017 in TCRdb). For the study in its entirety: An earlier analysis of some 620 of the donors reported about 280 Gb of sequence data and some 110 million unique TCR beta sequences obtained from approximately 180 million T cells. Across some 400 genotyped donors of the cohort, an average of approximately 200,000 unique TCR beta nucleotide sequences per donor were sequenced, and roughly 18% of those sequences were non-productive. Donor age, sex, ethnicity and CMV serostatus were compiled together with the repertoire data. Class I and class II HLA loci were covered by the typing at four-digit resolution. The study aimed to test whether cataloging public T cell receptors could reveal signatures of past pathogen exposure. In the later analysis, no new phenotypic data were used to find candidate immune exposures; instead, reliance was placed on TCR beta sequences and their occurrence across donors. The number of donors typed differed by locus, with about 620-630 for A, B, C, DRB1 and DQB1, roughly 520 for DQA1, under 610 for DPA1, and some 470 for DPB1. A later genetic analysis used genome-wide SNP genotypes for about 65% of the 666 donors, treating that subset as a discovery cohort. Using immunosequencing, the study profiled T cell repertoires from approximately 700 subjects and related those repertoires to cytomegalovirus serostatus. Besides the first cohort of roughly 640 subjects, a separate validation cohort made up of 120 different subjects was used. To study patterns of TCR occurrence, a later analysis re-analyzed previously published TCR beta repertoires from under 750 donors and added high-resolution HLA genotyping. To predict cytomegalovirus infection status, the study brought together high-throughput TCR immunosequencing, statistical association of individual TCRs with disease status, and machine learning. Because of strong linkage in the cohort, five DR-DQ haplotypes were treated as single units for association and clustering. All discovery cohort repertoires had been generated on a single sequencing platform. An early release that covered around 590 HLA-typed donors contained approximately 300 gigabases of sequencing data and tens of millions of unique TCR sequences. To decide whether each TCR beta V gene segment behaved as functional or pseudogenic, an earlier analysis of some 600 of the donors relied on high-throughput TCR beta sequencing. Among the approximately 430 genotyped donors, around 81% belonged to the genetic ancestry cluster associated with self-reported Caucasian donors. The paper as a whole reports these results and caveats: Because HLA typing was missing for some donors at each locus, association tests included only the typed subset. A total of 164 TCR beta chains were listed by the study as associated with cytomegalovirus. A cluster of highly shared sequence variants was judged likely to be a technical artifact of the sequencing pipeline. A further reported finding was that TCR beta sequences accurately predicted the HLA-A and HLA-B alleles for most subjects in the first cohort. Across donors, most TCR sequences were observed very rarely, whereas some public TCRs were present in many individuals. The authors suggested that the approach could potentially be generalized to other disease states and immunological phenotypes. Because counts were too low, 15 to 20 rarely observed V segments, including chromosome 9 orphons, were excluded from the earlier analysis of around 640 of the donors. Sequencing depth was assumed to be roughly uniform across donors in the presence/absence analyses, though that assumption may not hold. In a later analysis, TCR association rates were found to vary across HLA loci, with the most associated TCRs seen for DRB1 alleles and the fewest for HLA-C alleles. The classifier was reported to diagnose cytomegalovirus status with high specificity and sensitivity in both the original cohort and the validation cohort. In a later analysis, several top co-occurrence clusters were reported to appear linked to parvovirus B19, influenza, CMV and Epstein-Barr virus. A later genetic analysis reported fewer N-insertions in productive TCRs among donors in an Asian-associated ancestry cluster than the roughly 690-donor mean. According to a later analysis, most CMV-associated TCR beta chains appeared to be HLA-restricted, and the HLA associations seemed to be driven largely by CMV exposure. In vitro tests confirmed that a few of the cytomegalovirus-associated TCR beta chains recognize cytomegalovirus antigens. A later genetic analysis associated a missense DCLRE1C variant with V-gene and J-gene trimming of TCR beta chains, and an independent cohort replicated the association. A later analysis associated approximately 17,000 TCR beta sequences with specific HLA alleles at a false discovery rate of 0.05. In a later analysis, HLA-associated TCR beta chains showed more clonal expansion and lower generation probabilities than non-associated chains that were equally common. When HLA alleles, especially DR and DQ, strongly co-occurred, TCR associations were difficult to assign to individual alleles. The only immune exposure information available for the cohort was CMV serostatus. Only TCR beta chains were sequenced in this cohort, and the absence of alpha or paired-chain data limited detectable features. The 87-base-pair reads could not distinguish some IMGT-functional V segments, including TRBV6-2 and TRBV6-3, so those segments were excluded. Correlated functional status among segregating V segments might reflect linkage disequilibrium, but an unknown experimental factor could not be ruled out. Broadly in line with IMGT annotations, most TCR beta V segments showed up in productive rearrangements about 87% or about 30% of the time in an earlier analysis of approximately 600 of the donors.

Via the germline V gene, CDR1 is SGHVS and CDR2 FQNEAQ. The CDR3 starts with the cysteine, ends with the phenylalanine, and has 11 residues. The entry retains the CDR3 DNA only, 33 bases that are in frame from base 1. The germline V and J ends show losses of 5 bases and 13 bases respectively, and no gene match explains 7 bases of the junction. Libraries came from the immunoSEQ multiplex PCR assay. For the multiplex PCR, a mixture combining 60 forward primers for TCR Vbeta segments and 13 reverse primers for TCR Jbeta segments was used. A multiplex PCR assay on genomic DNA amplified the CDR3 region of rearranged TCR beta genes. On the Illumina HiSeq System, the amplified TCR beta libraries were sequenced as 87-base-pair reads. Per the source publication's procedure: A later analysis tallied 70 million to 100 million unique TCR beta chains across the 660 or so repertoires, and about 12 million of those chains were shared by two or more donors. Raw reads were error-corrected and collapsed into unique sequences by a nearest-neighbor algorithm in which closely related sequences were merged to remove PCR and sequencing errors. Alignment of CDR3 sequences to IMGT reference sequences was used to assign V, D and J gene segments. For a sequence to be retained, a match of at least six nucleotides was required to both a V gene segment and a J gene segment. Rearrangements were classified as productive when the CDR3 lacked stop codons and remained in frame with V and J, and all other rearrangements were classified as non-productive. CDR3 was defined by IMGT convention, running from the second conserved V-encoded cysteine to the conserved J-encoded phenylalanine. The earlier analysis of a few hundred of the donors excluded sequences that lacked an unambiguous match to a single V gene segment. An earlier analysis of some 610 of the donors called V segments functional above 56.7% productive rearrangements and segregating when the between-donor standard deviation exceeded 5%. A statistical classification framework was developed to diagnose cytomegalovirus status using the catalog of TCR beta chain sequences. V and J gene assignment, in a later analysis, came from comparing TCR nucleotide sequences with IMGT/GENE-DB human TR gene sequences. A later analysis assigned CDR3 sequences and most-parsimonious VDJ recombination scenarios with the TCRdist pipeline. In a later analysis, each TCR beta chain was defined by its CDR3 amino acid sequence together with its V-gene family, and reads lacking a unique V-gene family were excluded. As a way to deal with suspected cross-contamination and a sequencing artifact, a later analysis dropped roughly 620 nucleotide sequences that were highly shared and had low generation probability. In a later analysis, a clonal expansion index was calculated for each public chain from normalized within-repertoire ranks of inferred template counts. Generation probabilities in a later analysis came from a VDJ recombination model fitted to out-of-frame rearrangements, and those results were checked against IGoR. A later analysis scored TCR-TCR, TCR-HLA and TCR-CMV co-occurrence with hypergeometric tests, applying a repertoire-size bias correction to TCR pairs. A later analysis estimated false discovery rates by permuting HLA or CMV assignments 20 times. A later analysis grouped co-occurring TCRs with DBSCAN, adding TCRdist sequence similarity when clustering within HLA-allele-positive subsets. Repertoires with fewer than 30,000 or more than 120,000 public chains were left out of co-occurrence clustering, as were a handful of repertoires with anomalous nucleotide sharing. This immuneACCESS table, as held by TCRdb, lists in-frame sequences with V and J called but not all clones. Of the missing ones, under half trace to an unresolved V gene in checked studies; the others have no known cause. The V and J calls and the clone size are those of that table, but D and trimming were determined from the DNA. Within this sample are roughly 150,000 clones, with 75% to 85% of them counted one time only. The leading ten clones occupy 6.2% of the sample.

The cohort consisted of 600 to 700 healthy bone marrow donors. At the time of sampling, every cohort member was nominally healthy, though immune exposures that went unrecorded were likely present. The donor tested CMV seropositive and was one of the 289 seropositive cohort members. Every donor gave a peripheral blood sample, and the peripheral blood mononuclear cells from that sample were used for TCR beta sequencing. The Qiagen DNeasy Blood Extraction Kit was used to extract genomic DNA from the blood cell samples. With regard to this clone: Its specific antigen is unknown. It has no much larger one-base neighbor in the sample; base qualities were not kept.

This clonotype originated in a woman aged 40 to 55 in good health and CMV-seropositive. The chain is assembled from TRBV7-8 and TRBJ2-5; 7 central nucleotides agree with TRBD1. The sample was PBMCs. The DNA is as follows: TGTGCCAGCAGCCAGAACAGGGGATTGTACTTC. Translated, this is CASSQNRGLYF.